Listed here is a single TCR beta chain. The antigen remains unidentified. This sample is drawn from a study of human CD8 memory T cell subsets. Germline V gene sequence: CDR1 LGHNA, CDR2 YNFKEQ. The length of the CDR3 is 15 residues. UMI-labeled 5' RACE yielded the TCR beta libraries. After re-calling the 5' RACE reads, TCRdb lists one entry per CDR3 protein, DNA absent. The listing records 3,200 or so distinct CDR3 sequences. The study, taken as a whole, reports: Stem-like memory and precursor exhausted T cell repertoires had very little in common with each other.

The PBMC originated from buffy coats obtained from healthy donors. Magnetic separation of the negative type served to enrich total CD8+ T cells. RNA was obtained from duplicate vials of about 140,000 sorted CD8+ T cells per subset. Sequenced sample: CD8+ T cells from PBMCs. This receptor was obtained from a human donor in good health. This chain joins TRBV4-2 and TRBJ2-3; TCRdb calls TRBD2, which cannot be checked without DNA. CDR3 amino acids: CASSQGESSTDTQYF.